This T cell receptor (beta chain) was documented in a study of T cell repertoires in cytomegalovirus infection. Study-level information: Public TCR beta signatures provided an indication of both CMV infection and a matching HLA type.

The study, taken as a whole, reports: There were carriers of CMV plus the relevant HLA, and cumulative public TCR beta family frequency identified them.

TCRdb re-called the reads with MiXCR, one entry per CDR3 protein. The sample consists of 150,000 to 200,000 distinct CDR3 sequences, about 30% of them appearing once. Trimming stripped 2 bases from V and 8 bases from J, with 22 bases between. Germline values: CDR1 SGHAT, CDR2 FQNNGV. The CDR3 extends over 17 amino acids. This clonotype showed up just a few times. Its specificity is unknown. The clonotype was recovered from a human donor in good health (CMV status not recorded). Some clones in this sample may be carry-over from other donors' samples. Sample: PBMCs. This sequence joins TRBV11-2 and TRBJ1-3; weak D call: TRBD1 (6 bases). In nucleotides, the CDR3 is TGTGCCAGCAGCTTACCTCCAGGGGAGGATAGGGGAGACACCATATATTTT. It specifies CASSLPPGEDRGDTIYF.